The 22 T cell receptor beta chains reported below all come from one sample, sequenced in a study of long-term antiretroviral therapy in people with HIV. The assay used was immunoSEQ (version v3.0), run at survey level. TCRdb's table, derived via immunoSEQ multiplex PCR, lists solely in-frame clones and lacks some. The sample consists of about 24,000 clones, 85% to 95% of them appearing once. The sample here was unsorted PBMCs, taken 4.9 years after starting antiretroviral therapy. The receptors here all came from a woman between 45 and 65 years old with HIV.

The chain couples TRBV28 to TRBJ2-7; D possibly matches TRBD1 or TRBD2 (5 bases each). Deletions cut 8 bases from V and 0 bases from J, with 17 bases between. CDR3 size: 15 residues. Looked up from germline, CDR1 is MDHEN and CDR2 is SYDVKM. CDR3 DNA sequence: TGTGCCAGCCTGACCGGGACCCAATCCTCCTACGAGCAGTACTTC. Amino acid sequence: CASLTGTQSSYEQYF.

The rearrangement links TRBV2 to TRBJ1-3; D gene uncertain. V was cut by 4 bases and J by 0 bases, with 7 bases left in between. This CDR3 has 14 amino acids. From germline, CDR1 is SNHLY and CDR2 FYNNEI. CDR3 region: CASSGSSSGNTIYF. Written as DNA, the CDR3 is TGTGCCAGCAGTGGCAGCAGCTCTGGAAACACCATATATTTT.

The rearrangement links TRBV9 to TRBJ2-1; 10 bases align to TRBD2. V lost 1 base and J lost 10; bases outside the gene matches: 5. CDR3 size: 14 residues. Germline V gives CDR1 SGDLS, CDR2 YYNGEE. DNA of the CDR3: TGTGCCAGCAGCGTAACTAGCGGGACGCGAGAGCAGTTCTTC. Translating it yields CASSVTSGTREQFF.

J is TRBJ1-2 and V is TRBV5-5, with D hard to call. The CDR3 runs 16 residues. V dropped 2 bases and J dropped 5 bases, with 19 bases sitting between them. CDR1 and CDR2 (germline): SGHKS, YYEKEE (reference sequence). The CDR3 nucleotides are TGTGCCAGCAGCTTACGTTCCCCGCAGATGGGGTATGGCTACACCTTC. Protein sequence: CASSLRSPQMGYGYTF.

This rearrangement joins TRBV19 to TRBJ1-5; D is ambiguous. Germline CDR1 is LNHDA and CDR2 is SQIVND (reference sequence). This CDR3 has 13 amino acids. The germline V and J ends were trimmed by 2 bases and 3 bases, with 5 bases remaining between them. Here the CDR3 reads CASSIRNNQPQHF. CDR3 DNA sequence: TGTGCCAGTAGTATACGCAACAATCAGCCCCAGCATTTT.

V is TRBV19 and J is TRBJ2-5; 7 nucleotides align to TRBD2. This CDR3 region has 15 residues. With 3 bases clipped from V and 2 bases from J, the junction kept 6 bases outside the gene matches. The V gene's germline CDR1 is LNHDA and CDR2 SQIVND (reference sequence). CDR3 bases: TGTGCCAGTAGTATCTGGCTAGCGGAGCAAGAGACCCAGTACTTC. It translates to CASSIWLAEQETQYF.

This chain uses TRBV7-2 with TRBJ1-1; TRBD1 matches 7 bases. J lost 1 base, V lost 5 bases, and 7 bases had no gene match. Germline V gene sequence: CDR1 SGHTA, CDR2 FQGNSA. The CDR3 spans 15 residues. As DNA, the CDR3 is TGTGCCAGCAGCCCCCGACAGGGAGGGAACACTGAAGCTTTCTTT. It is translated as CASSPRQGGNTEAFF.

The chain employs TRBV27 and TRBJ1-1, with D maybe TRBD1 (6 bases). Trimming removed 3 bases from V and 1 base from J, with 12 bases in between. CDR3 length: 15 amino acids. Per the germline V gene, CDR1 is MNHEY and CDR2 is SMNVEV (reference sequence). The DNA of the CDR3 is TGTGCCAGCAGTTTTAAGGGGGGACCGAACACTGAAGCTTTCTTT. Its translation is CASSFKGGPNTEAFF.

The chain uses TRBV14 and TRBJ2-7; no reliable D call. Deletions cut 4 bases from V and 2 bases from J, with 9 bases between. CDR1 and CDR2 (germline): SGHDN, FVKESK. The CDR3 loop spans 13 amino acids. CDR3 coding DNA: TGTGCCAGCAGCCCCGGACCCCCCTACGAGCAGTACTTC. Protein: CASSPGPPYEQYF.

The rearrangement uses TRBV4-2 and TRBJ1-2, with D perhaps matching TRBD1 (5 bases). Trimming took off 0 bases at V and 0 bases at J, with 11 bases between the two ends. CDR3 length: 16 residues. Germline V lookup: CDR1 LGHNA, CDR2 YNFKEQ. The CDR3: CASSQEGVVTNYGYTF. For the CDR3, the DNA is TGTGCCAGCAGCCAAGAGGGGGTGGTAACTAACTATGGCTACACCTTC.

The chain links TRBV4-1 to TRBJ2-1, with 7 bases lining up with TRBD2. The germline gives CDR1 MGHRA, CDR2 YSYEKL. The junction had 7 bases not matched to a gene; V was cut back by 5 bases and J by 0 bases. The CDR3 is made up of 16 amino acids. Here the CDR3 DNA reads TGCGCCAGCAGCATCATCGCGGGAGACTCCTACAATGAGCAGTTCTTC. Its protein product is CASSIIAGDSYNEQFF.

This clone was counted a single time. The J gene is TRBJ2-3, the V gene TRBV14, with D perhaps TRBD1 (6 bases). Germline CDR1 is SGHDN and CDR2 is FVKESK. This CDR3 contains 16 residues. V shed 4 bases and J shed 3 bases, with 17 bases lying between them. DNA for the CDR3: TGTGCCAGCAGCCTACGAACAGGGCTCACTACAGATACGCAGTATTTT. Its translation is CASSLRTGLTTDTQYF. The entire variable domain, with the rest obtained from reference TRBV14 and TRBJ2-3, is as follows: EAGVTQFPSHSVIEKGQTVTLRCDPISGHDNLYWYRRVMGKEIKFLLHFVKESKQDESGMPNNRFLAERTGGTYSTLKVQPAELEDSGVYFCASSLRTGLTTDTQYFGPGTRLTVL.

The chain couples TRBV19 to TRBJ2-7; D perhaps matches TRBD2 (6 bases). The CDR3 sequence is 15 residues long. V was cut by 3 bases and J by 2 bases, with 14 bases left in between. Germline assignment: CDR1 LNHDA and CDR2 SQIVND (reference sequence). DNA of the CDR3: TGTGCCAGTAGTATTGGAGGGCAGGCTACCTACGAGCAGTACTTC. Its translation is CASSIGGQATYEQYF.

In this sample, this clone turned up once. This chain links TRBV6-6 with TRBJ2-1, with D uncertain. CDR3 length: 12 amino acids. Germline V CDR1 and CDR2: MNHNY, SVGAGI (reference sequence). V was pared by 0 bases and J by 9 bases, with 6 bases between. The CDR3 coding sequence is TGTGCCAGCAGTTACTCCACGGCTGAGCAGTTCTTC. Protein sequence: CASSYSTAEQFF.

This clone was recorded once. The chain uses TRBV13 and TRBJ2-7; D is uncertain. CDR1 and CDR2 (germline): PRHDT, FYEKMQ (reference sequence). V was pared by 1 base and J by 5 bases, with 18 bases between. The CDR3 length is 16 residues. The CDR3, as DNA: TGTGCCAGCAGCTTAGCAACTACTCGCGGCGAGAACGAGCAGTACTTC. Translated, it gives CASSLATTRGENEQYF.

The CDR3 region has the DNA TGTGCCAGCAGTGAAAGGACAGAGAACACTGAAGCTTTCTTT. Translated, it gives CASSERTENTEAFF. The V gene is TRBV2, the J gene TRBJ1-1; a possible D gene is TRBD1 (6 bases). Trimming took off 2 bases at V and 1 base at J, with 8 bases between the two ends. Germline lookup yields CDR1 SNHLY and CDR2 FYNNEI. The CDR3 loop spans 14 amino acids.

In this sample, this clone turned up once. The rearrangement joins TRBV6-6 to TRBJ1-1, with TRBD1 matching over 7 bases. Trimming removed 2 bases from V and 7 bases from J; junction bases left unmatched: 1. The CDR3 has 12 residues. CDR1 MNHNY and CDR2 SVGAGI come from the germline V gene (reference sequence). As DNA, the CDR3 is TGTGCCAGCAGTTACACAGGGGATGAAGCTTTCTTT. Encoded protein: CASSYTGDEAFF.

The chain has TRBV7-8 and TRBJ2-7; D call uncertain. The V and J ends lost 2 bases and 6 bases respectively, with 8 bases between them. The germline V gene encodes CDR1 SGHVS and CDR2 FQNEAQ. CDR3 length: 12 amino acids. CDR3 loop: CASSLTVGEQYF. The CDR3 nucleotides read TGTGCCAGCAGCTTAACAGTGGGCGAGCAGTACTTC.

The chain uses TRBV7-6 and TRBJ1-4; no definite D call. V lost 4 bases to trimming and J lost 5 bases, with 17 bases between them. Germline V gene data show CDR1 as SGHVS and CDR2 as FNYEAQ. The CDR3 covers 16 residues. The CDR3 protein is CASSSQVPALNEKLFF. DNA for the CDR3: TGTGCCAGCAGCTCCCAAGTGCCAGCTTTAAATGAAAAACTGTTTTTT. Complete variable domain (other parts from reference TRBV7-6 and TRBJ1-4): GAGVSQSPRYKVTKRGQDVALRCDPISGHVSLYWYRQALGQGPEFLTYFNYEAQQDKSGLPNDRFSAERPEGSISTLTIQRTEQRDSAMYRCASSSQVPALNEKLFFGSGTQLSVL.

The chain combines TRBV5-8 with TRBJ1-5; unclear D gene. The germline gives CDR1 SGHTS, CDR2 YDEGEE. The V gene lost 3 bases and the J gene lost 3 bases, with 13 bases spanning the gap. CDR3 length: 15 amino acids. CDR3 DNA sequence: TGTGCCAGCAGCTACGACACCGGAATCAATCAGCCCCAGCATTTT. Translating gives CASSYDTGINQPQHF.

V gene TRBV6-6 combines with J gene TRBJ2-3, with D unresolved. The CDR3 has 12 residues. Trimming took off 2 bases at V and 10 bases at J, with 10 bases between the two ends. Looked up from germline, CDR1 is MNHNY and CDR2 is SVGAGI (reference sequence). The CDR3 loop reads CASSYPYGAQYF. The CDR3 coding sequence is TGTGCCAGCAGTTACCCCTATGGAGCGCAGTATTTT.

The CDR3 spells CASSFSGETYEQYF. Here the CDR3 DNA reads TGCGCCAGCAGCTTTTCTGGAGAAACGTACGAGCAGTACTTC. The chain uses TRBV5-1 and TRBJ2-7, with unresolved D. In germline, CDR1 is SGHRS, CDR2 YFSETQ. V shed 2 bases and J shed 4 bases, with 13 bases lying between them. This CDR3 has 14 amino acids.